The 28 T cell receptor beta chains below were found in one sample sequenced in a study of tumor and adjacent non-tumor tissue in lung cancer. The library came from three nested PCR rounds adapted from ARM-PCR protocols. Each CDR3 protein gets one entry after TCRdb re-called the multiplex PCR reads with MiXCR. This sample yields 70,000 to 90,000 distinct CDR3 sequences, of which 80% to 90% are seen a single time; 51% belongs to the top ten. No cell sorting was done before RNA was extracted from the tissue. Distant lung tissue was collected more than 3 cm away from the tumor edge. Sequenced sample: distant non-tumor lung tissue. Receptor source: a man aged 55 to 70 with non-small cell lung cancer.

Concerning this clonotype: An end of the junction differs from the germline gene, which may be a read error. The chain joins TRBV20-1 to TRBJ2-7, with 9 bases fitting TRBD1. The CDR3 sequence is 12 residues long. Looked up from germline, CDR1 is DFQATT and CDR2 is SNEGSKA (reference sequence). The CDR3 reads CSAIYRGREQHF. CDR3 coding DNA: TGCAGTGCTATATACAGGGGGCGCGAGCAGCACTTC.

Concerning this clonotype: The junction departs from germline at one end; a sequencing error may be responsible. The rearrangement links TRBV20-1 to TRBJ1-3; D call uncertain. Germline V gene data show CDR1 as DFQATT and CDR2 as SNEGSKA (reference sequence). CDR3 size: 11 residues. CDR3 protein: CSTRVIDTIYF. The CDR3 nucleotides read TGTAGTACTAGAGTCATAGACACCATATATTTT.

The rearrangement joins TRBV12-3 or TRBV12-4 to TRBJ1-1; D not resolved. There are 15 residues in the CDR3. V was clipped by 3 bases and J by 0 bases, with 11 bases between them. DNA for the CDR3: TGTGCCAGCAGTTTTCCCTGGATACTGAACACTGAAGCTTTCTTT. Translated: CASSFPWILNTEAFF.

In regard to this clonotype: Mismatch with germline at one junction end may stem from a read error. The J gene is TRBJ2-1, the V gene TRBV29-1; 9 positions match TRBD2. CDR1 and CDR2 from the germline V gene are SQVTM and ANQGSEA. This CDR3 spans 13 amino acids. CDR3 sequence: CSVDGTSTNEQFF. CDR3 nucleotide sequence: TGCAGCGTTGACGGGACTAGCACTAATGAGCAATTCTTC.

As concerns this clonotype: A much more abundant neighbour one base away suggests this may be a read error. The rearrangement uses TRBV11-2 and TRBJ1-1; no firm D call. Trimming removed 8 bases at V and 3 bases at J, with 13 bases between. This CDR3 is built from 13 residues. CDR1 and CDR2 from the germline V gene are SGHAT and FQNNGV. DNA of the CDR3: TGTGCCAGCTTAGTCGGGAGGGACACTGAAGCTTTCTTT. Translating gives CASLVGRDTEAFF.

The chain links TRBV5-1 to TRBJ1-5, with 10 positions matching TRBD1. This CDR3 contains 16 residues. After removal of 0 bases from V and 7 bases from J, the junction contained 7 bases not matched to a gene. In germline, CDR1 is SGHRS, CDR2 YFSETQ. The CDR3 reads CASSLGTGGGTQPQHF. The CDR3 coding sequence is TGCGCCAGCAGCTTGGGGACAGGGGGGGGCACCCAGCCCCAGCATTTT.

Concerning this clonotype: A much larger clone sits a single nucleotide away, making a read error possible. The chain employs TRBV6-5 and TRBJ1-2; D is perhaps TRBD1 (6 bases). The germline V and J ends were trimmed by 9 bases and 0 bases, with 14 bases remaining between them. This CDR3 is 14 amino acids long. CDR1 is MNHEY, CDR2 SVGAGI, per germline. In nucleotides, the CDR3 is TGTGCCAGAAGCCGGGACACCACTAACTATGGCTACACCTTC. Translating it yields CARSRDTTNYGYTF.

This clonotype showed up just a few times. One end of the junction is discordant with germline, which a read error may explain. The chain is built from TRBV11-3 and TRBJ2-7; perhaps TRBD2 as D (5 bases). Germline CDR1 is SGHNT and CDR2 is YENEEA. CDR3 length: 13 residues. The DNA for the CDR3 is TGTGTCAGCAGTTTCGACGGGACCTACGAGCAGTACTTC. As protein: CVSSFDGTYEQYF.

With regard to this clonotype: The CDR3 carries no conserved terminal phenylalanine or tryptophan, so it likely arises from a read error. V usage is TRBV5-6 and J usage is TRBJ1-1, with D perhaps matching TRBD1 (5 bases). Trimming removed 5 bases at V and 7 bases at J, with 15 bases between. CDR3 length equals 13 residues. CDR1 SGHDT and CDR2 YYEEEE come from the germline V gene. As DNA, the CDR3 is TGTGCCAGCAGATTGCTTCAGGGTAGTGAAGCTTTCCTT. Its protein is CASRLLQGSEAFL.

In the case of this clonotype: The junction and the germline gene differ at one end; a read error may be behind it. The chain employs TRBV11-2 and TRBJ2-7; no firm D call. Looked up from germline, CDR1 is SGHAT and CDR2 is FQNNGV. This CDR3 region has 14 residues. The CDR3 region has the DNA TGTGCCAGCTGCGTACTGTACAACTCCTACGAGCAATACTTC. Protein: CASCVLYNSYEQYF. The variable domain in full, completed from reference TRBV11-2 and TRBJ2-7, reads EAGVAQSPRYKIIEKRQSVAFWCNPISGHATLYWYQQILGQGPKLLIQFQNNGVVDDSQLPKDRFSAERLKGVDSTLKIQPAKLEDSAVYLCASCVLYNSYEQYFGPGTRLTVT.

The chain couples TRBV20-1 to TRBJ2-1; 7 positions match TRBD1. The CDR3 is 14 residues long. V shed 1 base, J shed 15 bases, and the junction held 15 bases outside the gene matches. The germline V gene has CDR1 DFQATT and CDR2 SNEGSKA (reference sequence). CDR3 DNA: TGCAGTGCTAGAGTTCGGAGGAGACAGGGTGAACTGTTCTTC. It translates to CSARVRRRQGELFF.

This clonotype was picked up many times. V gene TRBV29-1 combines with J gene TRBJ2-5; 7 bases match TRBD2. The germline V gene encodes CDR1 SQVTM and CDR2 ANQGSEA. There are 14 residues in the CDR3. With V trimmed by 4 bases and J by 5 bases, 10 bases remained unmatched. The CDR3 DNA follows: TGCAGCGTTGGGGAGGGCTCCTCGGGGGAGACCCAGTACTTC. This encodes CSVGEGSSGETQYF.

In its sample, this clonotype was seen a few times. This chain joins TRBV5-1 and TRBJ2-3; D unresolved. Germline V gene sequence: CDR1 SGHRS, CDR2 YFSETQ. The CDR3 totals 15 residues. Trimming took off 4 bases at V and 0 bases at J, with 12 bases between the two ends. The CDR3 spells CASSNSLDSTDTQYF. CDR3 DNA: TGCGCCAGCAGCAATAGCCTAGATAGCACAGATACGCAGTATTTT.

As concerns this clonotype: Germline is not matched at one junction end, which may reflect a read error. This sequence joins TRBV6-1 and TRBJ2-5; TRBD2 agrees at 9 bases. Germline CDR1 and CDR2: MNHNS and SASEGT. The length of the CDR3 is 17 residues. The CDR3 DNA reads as TGTGCCAGCAGTTTGCGACTAGCGGTGGCCTCCCAAGAGACCCAATACTTC. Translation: CASSLRLAVASQETQYF.

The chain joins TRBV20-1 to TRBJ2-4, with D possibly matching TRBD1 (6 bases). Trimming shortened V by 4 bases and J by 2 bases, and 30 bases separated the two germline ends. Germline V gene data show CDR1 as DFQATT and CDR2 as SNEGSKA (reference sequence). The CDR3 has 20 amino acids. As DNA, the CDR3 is TGCAGTGCTACAAGCCGATCGACAGGAGTGGTGTTTCTAACCAAAAACATTCAGTACTTC. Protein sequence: CSATSRSTGVVFLTKNIQYF.

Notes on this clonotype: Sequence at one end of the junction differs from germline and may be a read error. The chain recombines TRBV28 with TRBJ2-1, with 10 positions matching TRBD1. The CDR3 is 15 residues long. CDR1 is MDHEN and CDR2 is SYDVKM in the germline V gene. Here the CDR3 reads CASSFRQGAANEQLF. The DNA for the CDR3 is TGTGCCAGCAGTTTCCGACAGGGGGCTGCAAATGAGCAGTTATTC.

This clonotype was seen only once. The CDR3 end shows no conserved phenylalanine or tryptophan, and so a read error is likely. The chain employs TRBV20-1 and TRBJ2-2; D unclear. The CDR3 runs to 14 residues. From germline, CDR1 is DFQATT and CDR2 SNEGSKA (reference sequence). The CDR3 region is CSARFSENTEELFL. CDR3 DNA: TGCAGTGCTAGATTCTCCGAGAACACCGAGGAGCTGTTTTTG.

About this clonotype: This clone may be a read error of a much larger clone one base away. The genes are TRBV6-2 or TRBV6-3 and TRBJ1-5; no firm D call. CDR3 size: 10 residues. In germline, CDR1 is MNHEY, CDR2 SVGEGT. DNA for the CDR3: TGTGCCAGTATTAATCAGCGCCAGCATTTT. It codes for CASINQRQHF.

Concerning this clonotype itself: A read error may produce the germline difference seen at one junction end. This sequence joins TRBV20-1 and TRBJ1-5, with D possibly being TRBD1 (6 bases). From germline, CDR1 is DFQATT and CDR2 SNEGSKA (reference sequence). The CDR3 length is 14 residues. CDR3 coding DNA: TGCAGAGCTAAGTCTGCAGGGGTTGATGAGCCCCAGCATTTT. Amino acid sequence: CRAKSAGVDEPQHF.

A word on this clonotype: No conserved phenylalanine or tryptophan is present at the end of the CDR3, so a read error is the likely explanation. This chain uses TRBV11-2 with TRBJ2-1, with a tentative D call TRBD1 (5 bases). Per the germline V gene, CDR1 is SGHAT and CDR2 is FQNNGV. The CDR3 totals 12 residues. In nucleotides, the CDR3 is TGTGCCAGCAACTTAGGGGACAATGAGCAGTTCTAC. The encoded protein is CASNLGDNEQFY.

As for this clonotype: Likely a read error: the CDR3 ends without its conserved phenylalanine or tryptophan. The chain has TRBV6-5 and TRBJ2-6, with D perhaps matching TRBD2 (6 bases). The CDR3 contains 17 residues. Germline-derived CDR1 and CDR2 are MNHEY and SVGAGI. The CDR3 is CASSLAEASSGANDLTI. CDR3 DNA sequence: TGTGCCAGCAGTTTAGCGGAGGCCAGCTCTGGGGCCAACGACCTGACTATC.

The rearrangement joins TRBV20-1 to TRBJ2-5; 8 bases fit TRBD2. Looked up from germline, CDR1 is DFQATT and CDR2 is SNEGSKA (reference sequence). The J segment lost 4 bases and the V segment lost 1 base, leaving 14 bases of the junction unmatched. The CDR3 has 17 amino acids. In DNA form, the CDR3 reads TGCAGTGCTAGAGTAACCCGTGGGACTAGAGACGGAGAGACCCAGTACTTC. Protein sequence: CSARVTRGTRDGETQYF.

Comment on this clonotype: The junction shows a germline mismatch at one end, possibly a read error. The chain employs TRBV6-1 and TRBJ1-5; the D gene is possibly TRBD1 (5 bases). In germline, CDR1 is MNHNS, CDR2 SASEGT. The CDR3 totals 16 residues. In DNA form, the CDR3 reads TGTTCTAGCAGACCCGGCGGGGGGTATAACAATCAGCCCCAGCAATTT. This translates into CSSRPGGGYNNQPQQF.

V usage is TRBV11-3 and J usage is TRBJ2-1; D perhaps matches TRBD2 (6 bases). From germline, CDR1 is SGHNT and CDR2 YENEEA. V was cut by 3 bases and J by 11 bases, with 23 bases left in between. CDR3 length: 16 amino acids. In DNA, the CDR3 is TGTGCCAGCAGCTTTGTTGGGACCAGCTGGAGGGAGAAGCAGTTCTTC. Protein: CASSFVGTSWREKQFF.

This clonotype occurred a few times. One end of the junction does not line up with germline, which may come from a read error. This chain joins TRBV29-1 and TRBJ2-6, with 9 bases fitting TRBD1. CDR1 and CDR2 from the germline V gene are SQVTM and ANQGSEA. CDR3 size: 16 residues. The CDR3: CSVERDREDGANVLTF. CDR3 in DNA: TGCAGTGTTGAGCGGGACAGGGAGGATGGGGCCAACGTCCTGACTTTC. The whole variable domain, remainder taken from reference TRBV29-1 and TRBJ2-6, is SAVISQKPSRDICQRGTSLTIQCQVDSQVTMMFWYRQQPGQSLTLIATANQGSEATYESGFVIDKFPISRPNLTFSTLTVSNMSPEDSSIYLCSVERDREDGANVLTFGAGSRLTVL.

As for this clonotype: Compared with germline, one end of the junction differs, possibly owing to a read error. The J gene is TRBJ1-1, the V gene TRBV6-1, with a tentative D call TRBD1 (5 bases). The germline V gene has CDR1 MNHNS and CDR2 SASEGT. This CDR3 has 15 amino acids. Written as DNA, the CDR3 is TGTGTCAGCAGTGAATTGGGGGTCAGAAACACTGAAGCTTTCTTT. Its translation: CVSSELGVRNTEAFF.

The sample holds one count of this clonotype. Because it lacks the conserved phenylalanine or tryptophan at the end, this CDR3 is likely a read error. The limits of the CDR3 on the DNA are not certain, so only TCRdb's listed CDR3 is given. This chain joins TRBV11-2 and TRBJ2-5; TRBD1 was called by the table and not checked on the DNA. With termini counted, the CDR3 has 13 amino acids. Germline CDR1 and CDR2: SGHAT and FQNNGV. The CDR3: CASNSTGEDTQYL.

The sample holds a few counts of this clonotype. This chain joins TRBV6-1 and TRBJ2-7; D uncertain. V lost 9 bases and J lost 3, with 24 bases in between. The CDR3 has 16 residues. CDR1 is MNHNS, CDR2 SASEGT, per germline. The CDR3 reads CASNGTSRGPIYEQYF. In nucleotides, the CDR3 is TGTGCCAGTAATGGAACCTCTCGAGGACCAATCTACGAGCAGTACTTC.